The next 20 T cell receptor beta chains were all read from a single sample in a study of blood T cells in healthy people across ages. Together with a sample-barcoded 5' primer, a J-beta primer mix was included in a second PCR lasting roughly 6 to 12 cycles. TCRdb re-called the 5' RACE reads with MiXCR, one entry per CDR3 protein. This table holds roughly 900,000 distinct CDR3 sequences, 25% to 35% found once. The material sequenced was blood. The receptors come from a woman of 80 years or more in good health.

Ten or more counts support this clonotype. The J gene is TRBJ2-2, the V gene TRBV12-3 or TRBV12-4; D gene ambiguous. V lost 3 bases and J 0 bases, leaving 8 bases between the germline ends. There are 15 residues in the CDR3. The CDR3 protein is CASSLVGSNTGELFF. The CDR3, as DNA: TGTGCCAGCAGTTTGGTAGGCTCGAACACCGGGGAGCTGTTTTTT.

The sample holds many counts of this clonotype. The gene calls are TRBV27 and TRBJ2-3; tentative D call: TRBD1 (6 bases). The germline gives CDR1 MNHEY, CDR2 SMNVEV (reference sequence). V shed 6 bases and J shed 4 bases, with 17 bases lying between them. The CDR3 sequence is 15 residues long. The CDR3 nucleotides are TGTGCCAGCAGCTACGACAGGAAAGGGGCAGATACGCAGTATTTT. Its protein product is CASSYDRKGADTQYF.

In its sample, this clonotype was seen a few times. The chain carries TRBV24-1 and TRBJ2-2; D perhaps matches TRBD2 (7 bases). Germline CDR1 and CDR2: KGHDR and SFDVKD. The CDR3 extends over 13 amino acids. Trimming left V 9 bases short and J 4 bases short, with 11 bases between. This CDR3 reads CATGRGTTGELFF. DNA for the CDR3: TGTGCCACCGGGAGGGGGACCACCGGGGAGCTGTTTTTT.

This rearrangement joins TRBV6-6 to TRBJ2-5, with D maybe TRBD1 (6 bases). This CDR3 has 12 residues. The ends were cut back, 8 bases at V and 11 bases at J, with 18 bases in the middle. Looked up from germline, CDR1 is MNHNY and CDR2 is SVGAGI (reference sequence). The CDR3 region has the DNA TGTGCCAGCCGTTTATCCACAGGGTCACAGTACTTC. Translation gives CASRLSTGSQYF.

This clonotype has only one observation. The genes are TRBV11-3 and TRBJ2-5; D may be TRBD2 (6 bases). V lost 5 bases and J 5 bases, leaving 15 bases between the germline ends. Germline loops: CDR1 SGHNT, CDR2 YENEEA. The CDR3 consists of 14 residues. CDR3 sequence (DNA): TGTGCCAGCAGCACACGACTAGTACGGGAGACCCAGTACTTC. Translating it yields CASSTRLVRETQYF. Complete variable domain (other parts from reference TRBV11-3 and TRBJ2-5): EAGVVQSPRYKIIEKKQPVAFWCNPISGHNTLYWYLQNLGQGPELLIRYENEEAVDDSQLPKDRFSAERLKGVDSTLKIQPAELGDSAVYLCASSTRLVRETQYFGPGTRLLVL.

This clonotype was found a few times. The J gene is TRBJ2-7, the V gene TRBV11-2; a weak D match, TRBD2 (6 bases). CDR1 and CDR2 from the germline V gene are SGHAT and FQNNGV. V dropped 4 bases and J dropped 3 bases, with 13 bases sitting between them. This CDR3 contains 14 residues. Here the CDR3 reads CASSSGGAHYEQYF. The CDR3 DNA reads TGTGCCAGCAGCTCTGGCGGGGCCCACTACGAGCAGTACTTC.

This clonotype was seen many times. V is TRBV20-1 and J is TRBJ2-3, with D possibly matching TRBD2 (6 bases). The CDR3 sequence is 15 residues long. Trimming removed 5 bases at V and 2 bases at J, with 17 bases between. From germline, CDR1 is DFQATT and CDR2 SNEGSKA (reference sequence). This CDR3 is CSAPLAGRFTDTQYF. CDR3 coding DNA: TGCAGTGCTCCGTTGGCGGGGCGATTCACAGATACGCAGTATTTT.

CDR3 coding DNA: TGTGCCAGCAGCGTAGGCGGGACTACCTACAATGAGCAGTTCTTC. It codes for CASSVGGTTYNEQFF. The chain is built from TRBV9 and TRBJ2-1, with 7 bases matching TRBD2. Germline lookup yields CDR1 SGDLS and CDR2 YYNGEE. V was pared by 0 bases and J by 2 bases, with 2 bases of the junction left unmatched. The CDR3 contains 15 residues.

This clonotype was seen ten or more times. V usage is TRBV6-2 or TRBV6-3 and J usage is TRBJ1-5; D is perhaps TRBD1 (6 bases). The CDR3 contains 15 residues. Germline CDR1 reads MNHEY; CDR2 reads SVGEGT. V was pared by 6 bases and J by 7 bases, with 19 bases between. Here the CDR3 reads CASRPHRVEGQPQHF. The DNA of the CDR3 is TGTGCCAGCAGACCCCACAGGGTTGAAGGGCAGCCCCAGCATTTT.

This clonotype was found many times. The V call is TRBV7-9, the J call TRBJ2-7, with 9 bases lining up with TRBD1. This CDR3 comprises 15 residues. With V trimmed by 2 bases and J by 5 bases, 7 bases remained unmatched. The germline V gene has CDR1 SEHNR and CDR2 FQNEAQ (reference sequence). The DNA of the CDR3 is TGTGCCAGCAGCTTATCTGGGACAGGGTATCACGAGCAGTACTTC. Encoded protein: CASSLSGTGYHEQYF. The whole variable domain, filled in from reference TRBV7-9 and TRBJ2-7, reads DTGVSQNPRHKITKRGQNVTFRCDPISEHNRLYWYRQTLGQGPEFLTYFQNEAQLEKSRLLSDRFSAERPKGSFSTLEIQRTEQGDSAMYLCASSLSGTGYHEQYFGPGTRLTVT.

In its sample, this clonotype was seen many times. This chain uses TRBV4-2 with TRBJ2-3; possible D gene TRBD2, 6 bases. The germline V and J ends were trimmed by 2 bases and 1 base, with 10 bases remaining between them. This CDR3 contains 15 residues. The germline gives CDR1 LGHNA, CDR2 YNFKEQ. CDR3 sequence reads: CASSQSRGGTDTQYF. For the CDR3, the DNA is TGTGCCAGCAGCCAATCCCGCGGGGGCACAGATACGCAGTATTTT.

This clonotype has at least ten counts. V is TRBV7-2 and J is TRBJ2-3; D possibly uses TRBD1 or TRBD2 (5 bases each). Germline V gene lookup returns CDR1 SGHTA and CDR2 FQGNSA. Trimming cost V 5 bases and J 4 bases, with 10 bases left between them. There are 13 residues in the CDR3. This CDR3 is CASSPGGSDTQYF. CDR3 nucleotide sequence: TGTGCCAGCAGCCCTGGGGGTTCAGATACGCAGTATTTT.

As to this clonotype: This may be a read error, as it is one base from a much larger clone. This chain links TRBV10-2 with TRBJ2-5; TRBD2 agrees at 11 bases. From germline, CDR1 is WSHSY and CDR2 SAAADI. The CDR3 is 13 residues long. The V segment lost 6 bases and the J segment 11 bases; nucleotides outside the gene matches: 8. Here the CDR3 reads CASRTSGEFEQYF. The CDR3 DNA is TGCGCCAGCAGGACTAGCGGGGAGTTTGAGCAGTACTTC.

This rearrangement joins TRBV20-1 to TRBJ2-1, with D tentatively TRBD2 (6 bases). Between the trimmed V and J ends, which lost 5 bases and 0 bases, there was a span of 11 bases. The CDR3 has 14 amino acids. Germline CDR1 DFQATT, CDR2 SNEGSKA (reference sequence). The CDR3 nucleotides are TGCAGTGCTCAGAGCGGGCCCTCCTACAATGAGCAGTTCTTC. It translates to CSAQSGPSYNEQFF.

The CDR3 region is CAWSVGRVRGGLTDTQYF. In nucleotides, the CDR3 is TGTGCCTGGAGTGTTGGAAGAGTTCGGGGGGGGCTCACAGATACGCAGTATTTT. V gene TRBV30 combines with J gene TRBJ2-3, with 8 bases aligning to TRBD2. The CDR3 is 18 amino acids. Germline assignment: CDR1 GTSNPN and CDR2 SVGIG (reference sequence). The V segment lost 0 bases and the J segment 2 bases; nucleotides outside the gene matches: 13.

This clonotype has a handful of counts. This rearrangement joins TRBV7-2 to TRBJ2-3; 15 bases line up with TRBD2. Losses at the gene ends were 4 bases for V and 4 bases for J; bases not matched to a gene: 6. The CDR3 length is 17 residues. From germline, CDR1 is SGHTA and CDR2 FQGNSA. The CDR3 bases are TGTGCCAGCAGCTCCGGACTAGCGGGGGGGCGGGCAGATACGCAGTATTTT. This encodes CASSSGLAGGRADTQYF.

This clonotype appeared a few times. A much larger clone sits a single nucleotide away, making a read error possible. The rearrangement joins TRBV5-1 to TRBJ2-3; D is perhaps TRBD2 (5 bases). This CDR3 contains 15 residues. CDR1 SGHRS and CDR2 YFSETQ come from the germline V gene. The ends were cut back, 1 base at V and 8 bases at J, with 17 bases in the middle. The CDR3 here is CASSLTRRTAGTQYF. The CDR3 nucleotides read TGCGCCAGCAGCTTGACTAGACGAACGGCAGGTACGCAGTATTTT. Variable domain in full (rest from reference TRBV5-1 and TRBJ2-3): KAGVTQTPRYLIKTRGQQVTLSCSPISGHRSVSWYQQTPGQGLQFLFEYFSETQRNKGNFPGRFSGRQFSNSRSEMNVSTLELGDSALYLCASSLTRRTAGTQYFGPGTRLTVL.

This clonotype appeared a few times. The DNA for the CDR3 is TGTGCCAGCAGTCACAGGGGTGGACAGCCCCAGCATTTT. Protein product: CASSHRGGQPQHF. This rearrangement joins TRBV6-1 to TRBJ1-5; TRBD1 matches 7 bases. The CDR3 extends over 13 amino acids. CDR1 is MNHNS, CDR2 SASEGT, per germline. The junction had 5 bases not matched to a gene; V was cut back by 5 bases and J by 7 bases.

J is TRBJ2-1 and V is TRBV20-1; 8 bases are a match to TRBD2. CDR3 size: 16 residues. From germline, CDR1 is DFQATT and CDR2 SNEGSKA (reference sequence). Trimming took 5 bases from V and 3 from J; bases not matched to a gene: 12. The CDR3 bases are TGCAGTGCTCTACGGGAGGGAAGCGGGGTCTACAATGAGCAGTTCTTC. It specifies CSALREGSGVYNEQFF.

J is TRBJ1-5 and V is TRBV28; D possibly corresponds to TRBD1 (5 bases). Trimming took off 2 bases at V and 11 bases at J, with 13 bases between the two ends. CDR1 is MDHEN and CDR2 is SYDVKM in the germline V gene. This CDR3 comprises 13 residues. The CDR3 DNA follows: TGTGCCAGCAGTTTAGGGCCCCCGGGGGCCCAGCATTTT. Translating gives CASSLGPPGAQHF.